This T cell receptor beta chain was obtained from a study of T cell responses to AZD1222 COVID-19 vaccine. Sequencing was performed with immunoSEQ multiplex PCR; in TCRdb, only in-frame clones are kept and a portion is missing. This sample yields over 130,000 clones, of which approximately 90% are seen a single time; under 4% belongs to the top ten. Broader study findings: White British people made up most donors, females outnumbered males, and clonal diversity was possibly underestimated. Nearly half of spike-specific TCRs reportedly go after variant regions that carry no mutations. Repertoires were sampled only after the peak T cell response.

Second-dose timings of about 4 or about 12 weeks were pooled. This clone was detected only once. As yet, its antigen is unknown. Germline CDR1 MNHEY, CDR2 SMNVEV (reference sequence). V lost 5 bases to trimming and J lost 4 bases, with 20 bases between them. The length of the CDR3 is 17 residues. The chain joins TRBV27 to TRBJ2-2, with D possibly being TRBD2 (6 bases). Sequenced here: peripheral blood, sampled 28 days after the second AZD1222 dose. This receptor was taken from an adult who received the AZD1222 COVID-19 vaccine. The DNA for the CDR3 is TGTGCCAGCAGTCCCACTCCGGGAGAGGTGAGCACCGGGGAGCTGTTTTTT. Translating it yields CASSPTPGEVSTGELFF.